In its sample, the clone carrying this TCR beta chain was seen a few times. Source study methods: Quantification of nucleated cells was approximated via reference gene primer amplification. Data came from immunoSEQ multiplex PCR; TCRdb stores just in-frame clones and leaves some out. V and J calls and clone size are given by that table; D and trimming were obtained from the DNA. This repertoire shows 250,000 to 400,000 clones, 85% to 90% found once; its top ten account for roughly 2.9%. Germline CDR1 SGHAT, CDR2 FQNNGV. The length of the CDR3 is 11 residues. The germline V and J ends were trimmed by 8 bases and 8 bases, with 10 bases remaining between them. This sample is part of a study of blood T cell repertoires in COVID-19.

The sample consisted of peripheral blood. The sequence was obtained from a woman aged 25 to 39 with COVID-19, enrolled during active disease. This chain links TRBV11-2 with TRBJ1-3; a possible D gene is TRBD1 (6 bases). CDR3 amino acids: CASGRGDTIYF. Here the CDR3 DNA reads TGTGCCAGCGGCAGGGGTGACACCATATATTTT.